This section outlines one T cell receptor beta chain sequence together with its context. Its target antigen remains unknown. Base qualities are not at hand, and no much larger clone is one base apart. Sequencer: Illumina NovaSeq 6000. cDNA libraries for TCRalpha and TCRbeta were prepared by 5'RACE using constant-segment primers, with sample barcodes and unique molecular identifiers added. Trizol reagent was used to extract RNA from every sample. Amplification of the libraries took two PCR steps, and the second step added a second sample barcode plus Illumina TruSeq adapters. The libraries were sequenced on an Illumina NovaSeq using 2 x 150 bp paired-end reads. As for the original processing: Reads were demultiplexed and collapsed into UMI-guided consensus sequences with migec v1.2.7. With mixcr v2.1.11, UMI consensuses were aligned to TRA and TRB V and J templates and assembled into clonotypes. Expanded or contracted clonotypes were those called significant by both edgeR and NoisET, with noise models trained on biological replicates. For edgeR calls, a false discovery rate-adjusted p below 0.01 and a log2 fold-change threshold of 1 were applied. As an exploratory analysis of dynamics, max-normalized trajectories of the 1000 most abundant clonotypes were examined with PCA combined with hierarchical clustering. Each responding clone was given a CD4 or CD8 phenotype based on the CD4+ and CD8+ repertoires, which had been sequenced separately. In-frame beta chains were kept once TCRdb had trimmed the public reads at Q25 with fastp and called clones with MiXCR. Duplicate CDR3 protein sequences are folded into a single record with the most common DNA and genes. These V and J calls rely on TCRdb rather than the paper's analysis. The sample table holds roughly 250,000 distinct CDR3 sequences, of which around 17% were seen once. Of the sample, more than 20% is held by the ten largest clones.

Ficoll-Paque density gradient centrifugation was the method used to isolate PBMCs. This entry is derived from a study of T-cell memory formation after mild COVID-19 (dated by TCRdb to about 2021). Looking at the study overall: TCR sequence clusters from the two donors were largely donor specific. T-cell clones expanding and contracting after mild COVID-19 in two donors were tracked by longitudinal TCRalpha and TCRbeta repertoire sequencing. The cohort comprised two young, previously healthy adult volunteers, one female and one male.

Beyond this particular receptor, the publication reports: SARS-CoV-2 specificity was not confirmed for the second-wave clones peaking on day 37. The study covered only two mild cases, and larger cohorts including severe cases with pre-infection samples were considered necessary. Clones contracting from day 15 to 85 had balanced CD4/CD8 phenotypes, while a second wave expanding from day 15 to 37 was biased towards CD4+. The detection of some responding clones in pre-infection memory suggests that pre-existing cross-reactive memory T cells joined the SARS-CoV-2 response. Contracting CD4+ clones appeared mostly in the CM and EM memory subsets, whereas CD8+ clones were enriched in EMRA.

The germline V gene gives CDR1 as SGHRS and CDR2 as YFSETQ. The CDR3 runs 16 amino acids, cysteine and phenylalanine included. Here the CDR3 DNA is all that survives: 48 bases in frame from base 1. Trimming at the junction amounts to 1 base on V and 0 bases on J, and the germline ends lie 12 bases apart. The specimen was PBMCs or a T cell subset sorted from them (not recorded which). The sequence links TRBV5-1 to TRBJ2-3, with an unclear D gene assignment. The receptor was isolated from a man between 18 and 35 years old who had mild COVID-19 (a few samples of this study predate the infection). The sample titles of this study are shuffled in the database, so cell type and time point are left out; the donor was told from shared clones. The bases are TGCGCCAGCAGCTTGCTACGCAGCCCTAGCACAGATACGCAGTATTTT. This translates into CASSLLRSPSTDTQYF.